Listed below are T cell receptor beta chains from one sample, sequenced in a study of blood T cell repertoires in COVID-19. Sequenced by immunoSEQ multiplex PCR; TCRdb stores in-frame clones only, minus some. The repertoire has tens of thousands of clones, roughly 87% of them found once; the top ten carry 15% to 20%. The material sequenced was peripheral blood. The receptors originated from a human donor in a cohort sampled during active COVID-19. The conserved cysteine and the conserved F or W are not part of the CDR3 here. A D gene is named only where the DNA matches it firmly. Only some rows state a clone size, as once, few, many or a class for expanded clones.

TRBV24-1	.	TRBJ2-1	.	ATSGPGLGTQF
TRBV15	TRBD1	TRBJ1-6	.	ATSRDPRGMSPLH
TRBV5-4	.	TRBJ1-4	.	ASSFGAPTNEKLF
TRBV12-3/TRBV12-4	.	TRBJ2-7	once	ASSQFSYEQY
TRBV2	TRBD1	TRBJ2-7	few	AGRDRGYEQY
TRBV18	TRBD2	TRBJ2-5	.	ASSPTSESQETQY
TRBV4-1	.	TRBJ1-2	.	ASSQLDQGFNYGYT
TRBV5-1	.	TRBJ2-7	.	ASSLIQGSYEQY
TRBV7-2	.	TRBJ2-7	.	ASSTRAAYEQY
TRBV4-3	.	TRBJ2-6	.	ASSPHRSSGANVLT
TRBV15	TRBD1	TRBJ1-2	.	ATSRDFLRPGGYLYYT
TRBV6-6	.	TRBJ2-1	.	ASSPLRYPSYNEQF
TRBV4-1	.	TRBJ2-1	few	ASSQENSLSWIGNEQF
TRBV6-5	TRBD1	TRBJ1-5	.	ASSIDRVGQPQH
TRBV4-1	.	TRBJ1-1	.	ASSQNKRGGRNTEAF
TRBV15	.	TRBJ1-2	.	ATSRDKGTSLGYT